This TCR beta chain originates from a study of cytomegalovirus exposure and HLA in healthy donors. Regarding the study as a whole: The study designated about 180 TCR beta chains cytomegalovirus-associated. A later analysis associated some 18,000 TCR beta sequences with HLA alleles at a 0.05 false discovery rate. Despite most TCR sequences being rare, some public TCRs occurred in many donors.

This clone was picked up one time. Its target is not known. CDR1 is MDHEN, CDR2 SYDVKM, per germline. Trimming took 3 bases from V and 0 from J, leaving 24 bases between them. The length of the CDR3 is 19 residues. The PCR had 60 Vbeta and 13 Jbeta primers. Profiled with immunoSEQ multiplex PCR; TCRdb holds only in-frame clones, not every one. The sample includes 160,000 or so clones, over 70% seen only once; the top ten take around 7%. J is TRBJ2-7 and V is TRBV28, with a tentative D call TRBD1 (6 bases). Specimen: PBMCs. The clonotype originates from a woman aged 40 to 49 in good health and CMV-seropositive. The CDR3 region has the DNA TGTGCCAGCAGTTTTTTGTATGCATTCAGTAGGGGGAGCTCCTACGAGCAGTACTTC. This encodes CASSFLYAFSRGSSYEQYF.